Described below is a single TCR beta chain sequence and its context. This clonotype occurred many times. What antigen it recognizes has not been identified. No much larger clonotype is one base removed from it; base qualities were not supplied. The axillary draining lymph nodes of breast cancer patients were the source of the lymph node samples. Sequenced using an Illumina HiSeq 2000. TCR beta chain libraries were generated through multiplex PCR amplification. High-throughput sequencing was used to analyze the amplified TCR beta chain products. TCRdb's own reprocessing of the public reads used fastp at Q25 and MiXCR and kept productive beta chains. Every entry covers one CDR3 protein and lists the most common genes and DNA from its rows. Here the sample has approximately 250,000 distinct CDR3 sequences; around 34% occur a single time. The leading ten clones occupy about 3.3% of the sample. This sample was included in a study of breast tumors, draining lymph nodes, adjacent tissues (dated by TCRdb to about 2016). At the level of the whole study: TCR beta repertoires were compared across tumor, adjacent nontumor tissue and axillary lymph nodes obtained from breast cancer patients. The study aimed to assess the relationships and possible T-cell exchange between tumor, surrounding tissue and draining lymph node repertoires in human breast cancer.

Overall results and qualifications from the work: Tumor and nontumor tissue repertoires were significantly more similar in luminal-like than in basal-like breast cancer. The conclusion that tumor T cells originate in lymph nodes was presented as consistent with a hypothesis rather than as directly demonstrated. Tumors showed preferential V and J gene usage, and their T-cell repertoire diversity fell below that of lymph nodes yet above that of nontumor tissue. The data were judged consistent with most tumor T cells deriving from the lymph node and then expanding within tumor tissue.

The germline V gene supplies CDR1 SGDLS and CDR2 YYNGEE. The CDR3 sequence holds 14 residues, the cysteine and phenylalanine included. Left in the record is the CDR3 DNA by itself, 42 bases read in frame from the first base. Trimming removed 0 bases from V and 6 bases from J, leaving 13 bases between the germline ends. The sequencing sample was made of axillary lymph node tissue. The V and J genes are TRBV9 and TRBJ2-7; the D gene assignment is ambiguous. The receptor's source is a female donor with breast cancer. Some clones in this sample may be carry-over from other donors' samples. Here is the DNA: TGTGCCAGCAGCGTAGGGGAAGATTTACGCGAGCAGTACTTC. The resulting protein is CASSVGEDLREQYF.